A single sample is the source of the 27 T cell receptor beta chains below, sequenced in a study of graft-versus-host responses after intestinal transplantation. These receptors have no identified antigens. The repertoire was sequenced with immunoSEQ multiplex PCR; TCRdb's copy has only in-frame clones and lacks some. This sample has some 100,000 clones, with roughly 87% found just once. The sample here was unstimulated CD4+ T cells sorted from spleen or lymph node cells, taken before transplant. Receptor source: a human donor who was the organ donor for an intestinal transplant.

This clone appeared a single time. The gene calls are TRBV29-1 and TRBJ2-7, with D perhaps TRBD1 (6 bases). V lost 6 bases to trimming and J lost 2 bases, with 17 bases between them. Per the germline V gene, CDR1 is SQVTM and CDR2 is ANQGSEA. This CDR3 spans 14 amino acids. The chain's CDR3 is CSVAGTPPTYEQYF. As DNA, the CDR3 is TGCAGCGTCGCCGGGACACCTCCCACCTACGAGCAGTACTTC.

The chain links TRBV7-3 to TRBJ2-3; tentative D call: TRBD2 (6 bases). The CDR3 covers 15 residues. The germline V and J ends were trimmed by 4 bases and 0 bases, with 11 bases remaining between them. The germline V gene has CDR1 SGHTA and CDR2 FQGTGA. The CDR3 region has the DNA TGTGCCAGCAGCTACGGGGGATTTAGCACAGATACGCAGTATTTT. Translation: CASSYGGFSTDTQYF.

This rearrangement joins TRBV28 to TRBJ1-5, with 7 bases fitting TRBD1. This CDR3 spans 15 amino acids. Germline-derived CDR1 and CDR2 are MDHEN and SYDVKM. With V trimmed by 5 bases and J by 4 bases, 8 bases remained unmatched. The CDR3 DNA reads TGTGCCAGCAGTATAGGGACAGAATTGAATCAGCCCCAGCATTTT. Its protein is CASSIGTELNQPQHF. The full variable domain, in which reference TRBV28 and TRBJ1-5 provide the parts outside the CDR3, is DVKVTQSSRYLVKRTGEKVFLECVQDMDHENMFWYRQDPGLGLRLIYFSYDVKMKEKGDIPEGYSVSREKKERFSLILESASTNQTSMYLCASSIGTELNQPQHFGDGTRLSIL.

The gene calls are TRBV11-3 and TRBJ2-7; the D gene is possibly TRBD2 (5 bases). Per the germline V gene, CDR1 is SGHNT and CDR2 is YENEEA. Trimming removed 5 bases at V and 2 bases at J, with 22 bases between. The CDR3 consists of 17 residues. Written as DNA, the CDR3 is TGTGCCAGCAGCCCCCCGGCATGGGCAGCCGGGGCCTACGAGCAGTACTTC. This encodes CASSPPAWAAGAYEQYF.

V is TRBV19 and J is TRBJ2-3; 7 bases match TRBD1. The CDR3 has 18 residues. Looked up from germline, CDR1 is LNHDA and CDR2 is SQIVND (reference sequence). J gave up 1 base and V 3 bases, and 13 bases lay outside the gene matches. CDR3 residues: CASSMGQPQGYRTDTQYF. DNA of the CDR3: TGTGCCAGTAGTATGGGACAGCCACAGGGTTACCGCACAGATACGCAGTATTTT.

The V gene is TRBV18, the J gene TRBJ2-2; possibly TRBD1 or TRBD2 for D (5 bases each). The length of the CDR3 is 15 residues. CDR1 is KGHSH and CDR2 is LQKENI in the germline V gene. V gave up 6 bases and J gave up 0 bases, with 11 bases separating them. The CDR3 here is CASSGLATNTGELFF. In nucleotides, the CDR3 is TGTGCCAGCTCGGGGCTAGCCACGAACACCGGGGAGCTGTTTTTT.

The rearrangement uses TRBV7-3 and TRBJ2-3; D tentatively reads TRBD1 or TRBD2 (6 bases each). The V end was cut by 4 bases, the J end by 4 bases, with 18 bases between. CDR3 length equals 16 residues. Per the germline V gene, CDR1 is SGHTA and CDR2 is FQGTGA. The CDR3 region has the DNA TGTGCCAGCAGCTCCCTTCCGGGGGCGAGTCCAGATACGCAGTATTTT. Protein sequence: CASSSLPGASPDTQYF.

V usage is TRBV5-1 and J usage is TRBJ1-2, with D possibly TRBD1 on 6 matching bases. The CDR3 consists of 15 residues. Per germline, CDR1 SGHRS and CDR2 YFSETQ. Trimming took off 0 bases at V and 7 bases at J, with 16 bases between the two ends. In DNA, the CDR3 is TGCGCCAGCAGCTTGGCAGGACAGTCTGGGACTGGCTACACCTTC. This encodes CASSLAGQSGTGYTF.

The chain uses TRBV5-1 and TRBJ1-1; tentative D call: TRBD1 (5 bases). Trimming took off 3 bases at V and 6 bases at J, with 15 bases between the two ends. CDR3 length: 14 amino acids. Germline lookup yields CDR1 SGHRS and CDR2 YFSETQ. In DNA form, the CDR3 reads TGCGCCAGCAGCTCGCTTGACAGCGGCTCTGAAGCTTTCTTT. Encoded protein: CASSSLDSGSEAFF.

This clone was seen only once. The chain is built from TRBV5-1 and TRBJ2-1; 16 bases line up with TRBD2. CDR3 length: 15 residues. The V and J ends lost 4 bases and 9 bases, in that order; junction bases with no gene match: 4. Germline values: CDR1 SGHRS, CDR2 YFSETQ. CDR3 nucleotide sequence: TGCGCCAGCAGCCCGGGACTAGCGGGGGGGCTTGAGCAGTTCTTC. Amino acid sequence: CASSPGLAGGLEQFF.

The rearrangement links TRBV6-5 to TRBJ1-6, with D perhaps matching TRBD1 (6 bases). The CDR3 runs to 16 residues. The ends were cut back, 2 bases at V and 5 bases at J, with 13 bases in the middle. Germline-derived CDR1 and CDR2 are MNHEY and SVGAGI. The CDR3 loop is CASSYTSSGDNSPLHF. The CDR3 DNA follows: TGTGCCAGCAGTTACACGTCATCAGGGGATAATTCACCCCTCCACTTT.

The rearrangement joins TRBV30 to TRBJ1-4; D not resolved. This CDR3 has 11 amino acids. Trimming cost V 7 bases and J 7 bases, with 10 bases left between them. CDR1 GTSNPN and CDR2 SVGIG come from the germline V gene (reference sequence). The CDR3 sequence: CASSWGEKLFF. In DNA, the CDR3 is TGTGCCTCCTCCTGGGGTGAAAAACTGTTTTTT.

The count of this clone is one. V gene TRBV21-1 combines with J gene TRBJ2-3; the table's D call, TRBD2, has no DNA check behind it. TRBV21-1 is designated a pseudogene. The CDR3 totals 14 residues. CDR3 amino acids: CARGGGRGTDTQYF. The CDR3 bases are TGTGCCAGAGGGGGGGGCAGGGGCACAGATACGCAGTATTTT.

Written as DNA, the CDR3 is TGCGCCAGCAGCTTGGAGGGTAGCGGGGGGGTGCATGAGCAGTTCTTC. Residues: CASSLEGSGGVHEQFF. The chain carries TRBV5-1 and TRBJ2-1; TRBD2 agrees at 11 bases. With 0 bases clipped from V and 8 bases from J, the junction kept 7 bases outside the gene matches. CDR3 length: 16 residues. CDR1 and CDR2 (germline): SGHRS, YFSETQ.

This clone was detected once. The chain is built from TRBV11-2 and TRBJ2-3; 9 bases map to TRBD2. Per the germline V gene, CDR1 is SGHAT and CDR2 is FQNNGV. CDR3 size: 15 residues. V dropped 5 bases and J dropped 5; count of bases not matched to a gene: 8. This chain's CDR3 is CASSHSGGGGDTQYF. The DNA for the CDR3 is TGTGCCAGCAGCCATAGCGGGGGAGGAGGAGATACGCAGTATTTT. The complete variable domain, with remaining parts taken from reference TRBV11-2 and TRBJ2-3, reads EAGVAQSPRYKIIEKRQSVAFWCNPISGHATLYWYQQILGQGPKLLIQFQNNGVVDDSQLPKDRFSAERLKGVDSTLKIQPAKLEDSAVYLCASSHSGGGGDTQYFGPGTRLTVL.

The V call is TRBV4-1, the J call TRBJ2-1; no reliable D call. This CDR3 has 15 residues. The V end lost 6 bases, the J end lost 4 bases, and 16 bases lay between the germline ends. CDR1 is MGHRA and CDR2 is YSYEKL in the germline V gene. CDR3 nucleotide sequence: TGCGCCAGCAGATCTTACAGAATCGGTTACAATGAGCAGTTCTTC. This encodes CASRSYRIGYNEQFF.

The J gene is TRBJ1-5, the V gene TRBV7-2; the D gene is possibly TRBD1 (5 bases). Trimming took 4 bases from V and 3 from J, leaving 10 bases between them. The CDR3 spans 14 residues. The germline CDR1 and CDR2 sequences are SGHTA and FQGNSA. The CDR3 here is CASSSGRANQPQHF. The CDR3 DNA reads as TGTGCCAGCAGCTCGGGACGGGCCAATCAGCCCCAGCATTTT.

The DNA for the CDR3 is TGCGCCAGCAGCTCAGAGGGGCAGCACAATGAGCAGTTCTTC. Its protein product is CASSSEGQHNEQFF. This rearrangement joins TRBV5-1 to TRBJ2-1; D is tentatively TRBD1 or TRBD2 (5 bases each). Per germline, CDR1 SGHRS and CDR2 YFSETQ. V gave up 3 bases and J gave up 5 bases, with 12 bases separating them. The CDR3 sequence is 14 residues long. Full variable domain (remainder filled in from reference TRBV5-1 and TRBJ2-1): KAGVTQTPRYLIKTRGQQVTLSCSPISGHRSVSWYQQTPGQGLQFLFEYFSETQRNKGNFPGRFSGRQFSNSRSEMNVSTLELGDSALYLCASSSEGQHNEQFFGPGTRLTVL.

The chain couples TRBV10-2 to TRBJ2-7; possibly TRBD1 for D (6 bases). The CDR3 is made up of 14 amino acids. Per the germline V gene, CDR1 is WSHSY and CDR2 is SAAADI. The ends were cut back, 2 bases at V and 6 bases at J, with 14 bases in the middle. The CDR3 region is CASSETPLRGEQYF. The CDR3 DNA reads TGCGCCAGCAGTGAGACCCCCCTCAGGGGCGAGCAGTACTTC.

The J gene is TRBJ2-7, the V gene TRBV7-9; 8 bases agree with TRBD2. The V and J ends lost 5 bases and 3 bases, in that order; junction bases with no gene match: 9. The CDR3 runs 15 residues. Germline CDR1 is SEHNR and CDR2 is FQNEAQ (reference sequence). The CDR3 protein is CASSPTSGPLYEQYF. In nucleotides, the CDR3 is TGTGCCAGCAGCCCTACTAGCGGTCCTCTCTACGAGCAGTACTTC.

In DNA, the CDR3 is TGTGCCAGCAGCTTAGTAACGGGTACGCAGTATTTT. Translation: CASSLVTGTQYF. The chain uses TRBV7-8 and TRBJ2-3, with D unclear. Germline lookup yields CDR1 SGHVS and CDR2 FQNEAQ. This CDR3 region has 12 residues. V gave up 1 base and J gave up 8 bases, with 7 bases separating them.

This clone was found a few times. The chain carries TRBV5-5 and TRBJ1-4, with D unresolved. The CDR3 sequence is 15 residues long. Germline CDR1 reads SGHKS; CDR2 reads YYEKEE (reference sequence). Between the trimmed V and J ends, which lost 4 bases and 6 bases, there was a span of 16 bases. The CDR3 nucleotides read TGTGCCAGCAGCCGCTTCCGGGGAGCATATGAAAAACTGTTTTTT. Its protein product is CASSRFRGAYEKLFF. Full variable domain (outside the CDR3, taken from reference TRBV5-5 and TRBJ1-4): DAGVTQSPTHLIKTRGQQVTLRCSPISGHKSVSWYQQVLGQGPQFIFQYYEKEERGRGNFPDRFSARQFPNYSSELNVNALLLGDSALYLCASSRFRGAYEKLFFGSGTQLSVL.

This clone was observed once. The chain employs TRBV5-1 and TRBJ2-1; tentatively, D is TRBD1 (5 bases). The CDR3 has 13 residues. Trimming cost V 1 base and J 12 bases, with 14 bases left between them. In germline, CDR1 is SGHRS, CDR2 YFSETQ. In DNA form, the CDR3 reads TGCGCCAGCAGCTTGAACGGCAGGGCATCGCAGTTCTTC. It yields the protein CASSLNGRASQFF.

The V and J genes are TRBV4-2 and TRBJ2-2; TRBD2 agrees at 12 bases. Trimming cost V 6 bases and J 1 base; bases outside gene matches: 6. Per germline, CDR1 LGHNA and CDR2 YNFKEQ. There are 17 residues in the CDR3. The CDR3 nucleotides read TGTGCCAGCAGTCCCCTACTAGCGGGGGGGAACACCGGGGAGCTGTTTTTT. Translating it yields CASSPLLAGGNTGELFF.

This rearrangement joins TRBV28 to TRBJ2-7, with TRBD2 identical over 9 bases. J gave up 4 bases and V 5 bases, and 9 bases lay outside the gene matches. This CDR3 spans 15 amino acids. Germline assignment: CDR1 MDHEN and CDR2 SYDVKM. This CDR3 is CASSPLRGGSYEQYF. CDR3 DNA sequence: TGTGCCAGCAGTCCGTTGCGGGGGGGCTCATACGAGCAGTACTTC.

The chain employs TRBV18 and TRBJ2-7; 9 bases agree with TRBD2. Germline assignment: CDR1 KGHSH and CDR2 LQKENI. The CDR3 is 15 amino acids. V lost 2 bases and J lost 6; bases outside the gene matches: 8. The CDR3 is CASSPGTSQGAEQYF. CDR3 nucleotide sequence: TGTGCCAGCTCACCAGGGACTAGCCAAGGGGCCGAGCAGTACTTC.

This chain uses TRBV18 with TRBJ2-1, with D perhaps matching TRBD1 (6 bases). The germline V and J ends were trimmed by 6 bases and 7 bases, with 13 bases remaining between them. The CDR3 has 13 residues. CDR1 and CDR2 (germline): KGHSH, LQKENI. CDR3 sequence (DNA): TGTGCCAGCTCCCTTCTCACAGGGAATGAGCAGTTCTTC. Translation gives CASSLLTGNEQFF. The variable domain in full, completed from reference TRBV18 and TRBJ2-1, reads NAGVMQNPRHLVRRRGQEARLRCSPMKGHSHVYWYRQLPEEGLKFMVYLQKENIIDESGMPKERFSAEFPKEGPSILRIQQVVRGDSAAYFCASSLLTGNEQFFGPGTRLTVL.